This T cell receptor (beta chain) was captured in a study of blood T cells in healthy people across ages (dated by TCRdb to between 2015 and 2016). Describing the broader study: In model experiments, roughly one uniquely barcoded TCR beta cDNA molecule per two T cells was captured by template switching. The donors were divided into four age groups: young (average around 16 years), middle-aged (about 41), aged (approximately 62) and long-lived (around 80). To avoid experimental bias, donors of different ages were spread randomly across the sequencing lanes. Two additional independent replicas of 1 million unique cDNA reads from the same blood draw were analyzed for two donors (one aged 18 to 30 and one aged 80 or older). To track age-related changes in TCR beta repertoire diversity, the study relied on deep sequencing normalized with unique cDNA molecular identifiers. Results the study describes overall, beyond this receptor: Bulk unsorted PBMC profiling prevented conclusive comparison of naive and antigen-experienced compartments. Compared with the aged group, more naive CD4+ T cells, fewer expanded clones and increased TCR diversity were shown by the long-lived group, suggesting age selection. A strong correlation was found between observed TCR beta diversity and the percentage of naive T cells measured by flow cytometry. Estimates of total diversity based on one million sequenced T cells were considered lower bounds and underestimates. Because donor CMV infection status was unknown, age-related changes in expanded clonotypes were potentially confounded. Observed TCR beta diversity per million T cells fell roughly linearly with age, and a significant reduction was already apparent by age approximately 41.

Systemically healthy Caucasian individuals from Russia, approximately 39 in total and aged roughly 6 to 100 years, were included as donors. Approximately 11 milliliters of peripheral blood were drawn from each donor into EDTA-treated Vacutainer tubes. Ficoll-Paque density-gradient centrifugation was used to isolate PBMCs, with at least 7 million obtained per sample. Total RNA was extracted from PBMCs with Trizol reagent, with at least 5.5 micrograms obtained per sample. For every donor, an aliquot of PBMCs went through flow cytometry to measure the percentages of naive CD45RAhigh/CD27high T cells. Library method: 5' RACE. A second about 6 to 11 cycle PCR used a sample-barcoded 5' primer and a J-beta primer mix. A template-switch 5' adaptor carrying 12 random nucleotides introduced a unique molecular identifier onto each TCR beta cDNA molecule. Each sample yielded at least 2.5 million CDR3-containing paired-end reads. All of the RNA was converted into first-strand cDNA using the Mint cDNA synthesis kit, with a TRBC-specific oligonucleotide serving as the primer. After uracil-DNA glycosylase treatment, a first 18-cycle PCR used universal primers M1SS and BC2_uni_R on all cDNA. The authors processed their data as follows. Normalization of each sample was performed by random selection of 1 million high-quality reads, each carrying a distinct molecular identifier. Instead of being binned into consensus sequences, reads with shared molecular identifiers were discarded. MiTCR, set to a Q25 quality threshold and the strictest error-elimination algorithm, was used for CDR3 identification, clonotype clustering and error correction. A nonparametric unseen species model with Euler transformation was used to estimate lower-bound total TCR beta diversity. TCRdb itself trimmed the public reads at Q25 with fastp, ran MiXCR and retained productive beta chains. Here each entry gathers all rows of one CDR3 protein and keeps the most common genes and DNA. Here the V and J calls rest on TCRdb's processing, not on the authors' analysis. The sample table lists fewer than 2,000,000 distinct CDR3 sequences, approximately 40% of them with a count of one. The ten largest clonotypes hold about 23% of the sample.

On this clonotype: Its antigen remains unidentified. No base-level quality is on record; no much larger clone is a single base apart.

CDR1 and CDR2 were assigned from the germline V gene as LGHNA and YSLEER. V was cut back by 0 bases and J by 3 bases, leaving a gap of 11 bases between them. Spanning cysteine to phenylalanine, the CDR3 consists of 15 amino acids. The read is trimmed to its CDR3 DNA, 45 bases read in frame from base 1. The rearrangement combines TRBV4-3 with TRBJ2-5; TRBD1 could be the D gene, as 6 bases match. The sequence was obtained from a human donor in good health. Sequenced sample: blood. The sequenced DNA is TGCGCCAGCAGCCAAGATCGGGCAGGGGAAGAGACCCAGTACTTC. Its product reads: CASSQDRAGEETQYF.